These 6 T cell receptor beta chains were all obtained from the same sample, sequenced in a study of blood T cell repertoires in COVID-19. Using immunoSEQ multiplex PCR, the repertoire was profiled, and TCRdb retains in-frame clones only, with some absent. Found here are 210,000 or so clones, about 84% of them singletons; the top ten hold about 8.3%. Sequencing used peripheral blood. The receptors here all came from a woman aged 80 or over with COVID-19, enrolled during active disease.

The V gene is TRBV2, the J gene TRBJ2-1; no clear D. This CDR3 contains 13 residues. Trimming shortened V by 7 bases and J by 10 bases, and 17 bases separated the two germline ends. In germline, CDR1 is SNHLY, CDR2 FYNNEI. CDR3 sequence: CASKLGGPAEQFF. The DNA of the CDR3 is TGTGCCAGCAAGTTGGGTGGGCCAGCCGAGCAGTTCTTC.

This rearrangement joins TRBV28 to TRBJ1-6; D is perhaps TRBD1 (5 bases). There are 14 residues in the CDR3. CDR1 MDHEN and CDR2 SYDVKM come from the germline V gene. V lost 6 bases to trimming and J lost 7 bases, with 13 bases between them. The CDR3 protein is CASRGPLVNSPLHF. DNA of the CDR3: TGTGCCAGCAGGGGGCCTTTAGTCAATTCACCCCTCCACTTT.

On this clone itself: The sample holds other DNA sequences that translate to the same CDR3. Here the CDR3 DNA reads TGTGCCAGCAGCTTGGGACAGCGAAATCAGCCCCAGCATTTT. Translated: CASSLGQRNQPQHF. The chain employs TRBV5-6 and TRBJ1-5; D is perhaps TRBD1 (5 bases). The CDR3 is made up of 14 amino acids. V lost 0 bases, J lost 4 bases, and 8 bases lay in between. Looked up from germline, CDR1 is SGHDT and CDR2 is YYEEEE.

About this clone itself: An end of the junction differs from the germline gene, which may be a read error. The V call is TRBV28, the J call TRBJ1-5; D ambiguous. CDR1 is MDHEN, CDR2 SYDVKM, per germline. The CDR3 has 14 residues. The CDR3 region has the DNA TGTGCCAGCAGTTTTACAGTCAGCAATCAGTCCCAGCATTTT. Its protein is CASSFTVSNQSQHF.

Regarding this clone: Different DNA sequences within this sample yield the same CDR3. This sequence joins TRBV6-2 or TRBV6-3 and TRBJ1-5; D remains ambiguous. CDR1 and CDR2 (germline): MNHEY, SVGEGT. The CDR3 extends over 15 amino acids. Trimming pared 3 bases from V and 2 bases from J, leaving 11 bases between. CDR3 sequence reads: CASSYGRVGNQPQHF. In DNA, the CDR3 is TGTGCCAGCAGTTATGGGCGGGTCGGCAATCAGCCCCAGCATTTT.

The chain is built from TRBV6-5 and TRBJ1-1, with D unclear. The V end lost 6 bases, the J end lost 7 bases, and 12 bases lay between the germline ends. The germline CDR1 and CDR2 sequences are MNHEY and SVGAGI. The CDR3 is 12 residues long. This CDR3 is CASSQPAGEAFF. The DNA of the CDR3 is TGTGCCAGCAGCCAACCCGCGGGTGAAGCTTTCTTT.